These 20 T cell receptor beta chains share one sample of origin, sequenced in a study of T-cell reconstitution after alpha-beta-depleted transplantation in children. Unique molecular identifiers were used to barcode this TCRbeta library. TCRdb reprocessed the PCR reads via MiXCR and lists one record per CDR3 protein. The sample has 250,000 to 300,000 distinct CDR3 sequences, 10% seen once. This material consisted of PBMCs, taken before TCRalphabeta/CD19-depleted stem cell transplant. All receptors come from a boy in the first two years of life with acute myeloid leukemia, due to receive a stem cell transplant.

J is TRBJ2-7 and V is TRBV7-9; 9 nucleotides line up with TRBD1. Germline V gene data show CDR1 as SEHNR and CDR2 as FQNEAQ (reference sequence). The CDR3 is made up of 16 amino acids. The J segment lost 2 bases and the V segment lost 5 bases, leaving 10 bases of the junction unmatched. The CDR3 is CASSALSGQGAYEQYF. For the CDR3, the DNA is TGTGCCAGCAGCGCTTTATCGGGACAGGGCGCCTACGAGCAGTACTTC. The whole variable domain, filled in from reference TRBV7-9 and TRBJ2-7, reads DTGVSQNPRHKITKRGQNVTFRCDPISEHNRLYWYRQTLGQGPEFLTYFQNEAQLEKSRLLSDRFSAERPKGSFSTLEIQRTEQGDSAMYLCASSALSGQGAYEQYFGPGTRLTVT.

Many counts were recorded for this clonotype. CDR3 protein: CASSSHEQYF. CDR3 in DNA: TGTGCCAGCAGTTCACACGAGCAGTACTTC. This chain joins TRBV28 and TRBJ2-7; D unresolved. The V gene lost 4 bases and the J gene lost 5 bases, with 3 bases spanning the gap. The CDR3 contains 10 residues. CDR1 and CDR2 from the germline V gene are MDHEN and SYDVKM.

The table lists this clonotype with many counts. The CDR3 DNA follows: TGTGCCAGCAGCTTAGATCACTTTTACGAGCAGTACTTC. Its translation is CASSLDHFYEQYF. The rearrangement links TRBV11-2 to TRBJ2-7; the D is unclear. The V end was cut by 0 bases, the J end by 4 bases, with 7 bases between. Germline loops: CDR1 SGHAT, CDR2 FQNNGV. There are 13 residues in the CDR3.

This clonotype has a count of ten or more. The V call is TRBV3-1, the J call TRBJ1-5; D call uncertain. The V gene's germline CDR1 is LGHDT and CDR2 YNNKEL (reference sequence). The CDR3 extends over 13 amino acids. Trimming cost V 3 bases and J 4 bases, with 7 bases left between them. In nucleotides, the CDR3 is TGTGCCAGCAGCCAGTCAGTTAATCAGCCCCAGCATTTT. Residues: CASSQSVNQPQHF.

This chain connects TRBV29-1 to TRBJ2-7, with TRBD1 as a possible D gene (6 bases). The CDR3 extends over 13 amino acids. Germline loops: CDR1 SQVTM, CDR2 ANQGSEA. V lost 3 bases and J lost 3, with 12 bases in between. Here the CDR3 reads CSVEAGAGYEQYF. CDR3 in DNA: TGCAGCGTTGAGGCAGGGGCTGGCTACGAGCAGTACTTC.

Note on this clonotype: Possible read error: a much larger clone is one base away. The chain recombines TRBV25-1 with TRBJ1-1, with 10 bases that match TRBD1. The germline V gene encodes CDR1 MGHDK and CDR2 SYGVNS. This CDR3 has 18 amino acids. The CDR3 protein is CTSSVFETGGVRDTEAFF. CDR3 coding DNA: TGTACCAGCAGTGTCTTCGAGACAGGGGGCGTCAGGGACACTGAAGCTTTCTTT.

This clonotype was detected ten times or more. The V and J genes are TRBV10-3 and TRBJ2-2, with 12 bases that match TRBD2. The trim removed 3 bases at V and 3 bases at J, leaving 2 bases unmatched. Per germline, CDR1 ENHRY and CDR2 SYGVKD. The CDR3 has 16 amino acids. CDR3 DNA: TGTGCCATCAGTGACACTAGCGGGAGGTACACCGGGGAGCTGTTTTTT. This sequence encodes CAISDTSGRYTGELFF.

This clonotype was picked up many times. The chain employs TRBV28 and TRBJ1-3, with D possibly TRBD1 on 5 matching bases. The germline gives CDR1 MDHEN, CDR2 SYDVKM. Trimming cost V 4 bases and J 9 bases, with 19 bases left between them. The CDR3 loop spans 15 amino acids. CDR3 coding DNA: TGTGCCAGCAGTTCCAACGGGGACGGGAGCGGCACCATATATTTT. It is translated as CASSSNGDGSGTIYF.

This clonotype occurred many times. The chain links TRBV29-1 to TRBJ1-2; D is unclear. Trimming took off 4 bases at V and 8 bases at J, with 17 bases between the two ends. CDR1 SQVTM and CDR2 ANQGSEA come from the germline V gene. CDR3 size: 13 residues. In DNA form, the CDR3 reads TGCAGCGTTGTATCACGGATCAGGAGCGGCTACACCTTC. Its protein product is CSVVSRIRSGYTF.

This clonotype was seen repeatedly, ten times or more. This rearrangement joins TRBV18 to TRBJ2-7; no definite D call. CDR1 is KGHSH, CDR2 LQKENI, per germline. The CDR3 extends over 13 amino acids. V was pared by 3 bases and J by 4 bases, with 10 bases between. The DNA for the CDR3 is TGTGCCAGCTCACCGGTTGACGGATACGAGCAGTACTTC. Translation: CASSPVDGYEQYF.

This clonotype was seen many times. The chain carries TRBV28 and TRBJ2-7; TRBD1 or TRBD2 may be the D gene (5 bases each). In germline, CDR1 is MDHEN, CDR2 SYDVKM. The ends were cut back, 2 bases at V and 0 bases at J, with 11 bases in the middle. The CDR3 has 15 residues. Written as DNA, the CDR3 is TGTGCCAGCAGTTTAGAACTGAGGGGCTCCTACGAGCAGTACTTC. It specifies CASSLELRGSYEQYF.

Many counts were recorded for this clonotype. The chain recombines TRBV7-2 with TRBJ2-7; maybe TRBD2 (6 bases). This CDR3 has 13 residues. Trimming stripped 5 bases from V and 4 bases from J, with 12 bases between. Germline assignment: CDR1 SGHTA and CDR2 FQGNSA. The CDR3 DNA is TGTGCCAGCAGCCCCAGCAGCGGGTACGAGCAGTACTTC. Protein sequence: CASSPSSGYEQYF.

A note on this clonotype: It may be a read error: a sequence one base away is much more abundant. The CDR3 ends on some other residue instead of the conserved phenylalanine or tryptophan, so this is likely a read error. The rearrangement joins TRBV7-9 to TRBJ2-1; the match to TRBD2 covers 7 bases. From germline, CDR1 is SEHNR and CDR2 FQNEAQ (reference sequence). V dropped 4 bases and J dropped 7; count of bases not matched to a gene: 4. CDR3 length: 13 amino acids. In DNA, the CDR3 is TGTGCCAGCAGCTCGGGCGGGAGAAATGAGCAGTTCCTC. This encodes CASSSGGRNEQFL.

This clonotype has ten or more counts. The rearrangement links TRBV5-1 to TRBJ2-2; tentatively, D is TRBD1 (6 bases). The CDR3 has 16 residues. In germline, CDR1 is SGHRS, CDR2 YFSETQ. Trimming removed 5 bases at V and 0 bases at J, with 14 bases between. The CDR3 is CASSRRTETNTGELFF. CDR3 sequence (DNA): TGCGCCAGCAGTCGTAGGACAGAAACGAACACCGGGGAGCTGTTTTTT.

This clonotype was picked up many times. V and J are TRBV6-1 and TRBJ2-7, with a tentative D call TRBD2 (5 bases). Trimming cost V 6 bases and J 0 bases, with 15 bases left between them. The CDR3 sequence is 15 residues long. In germline, CDR1 is MNHNS, CDR2 SASEGT. The CDR3 nucleotides read TGTGCCAGCAGGAAAGACCGGGGTTTCTCCTACGAGCAGTACTTC. Translating gives CASRKDRGFSYEQYF.

This clonotype was counted at least ten times. This chain links TRBV27 with TRBJ2-1; D is unclear. Deletions cut 4 bases from V and 4 bases from J, with 17 bases between. Per the germline V gene, CDR1 is MNHEY and CDR2 is SMNVEV (reference sequence). The CDR3 runs to 16 residues. The CDR3, as DNA: TGTGCCAGCAGTTCAACTATCTCTCATACATACAATGAGCAGTTCTTC. Amino acid sequence: CASSSTISHTYNEQFF.

This clonotype was seen repeatedly, ten times or more. This chain uses TRBV18 with TRBJ2-5; D gene uncertain. The germline CDR1 and CDR2 sequences are KGHSH and LQKENI. V was clipped by 5 bases and J by 5 bases, with 0 bases between them. CDR3 size: 9 residues. The CDR3 loop reads CASSETQYF. CDR3 nucleotide sequence: TGTGCCAGCTCAGAGACCCAGTACTTC.

This clonotype was detected only a few times. This chain uses TRBV7-2 with TRBJ1-2; no firm D call. Germline V gene sequence: CDR1 SGHTA, CDR2 FQGNSA. Deletions cut 0 bases from V and 4 bases from J, with 9 bases between. The CDR3 covers 14 residues. The CDR3 region has the DNA TGTGCCAGCAGCTTAGCGTTAGGTTCCTATGGCTACACCTTC. Translation gives CASSLALGSYGYTF.

Turning to this clonotype: This sequence may be a read error, since a much larger clone differs from it by one base. This chain links TRBV5-5 with TRBJ1-2; D unresolved. The CDR3 is made up of 14 amino acids. Germline CDR1 is SGHKS and CDR2 is YYEKEE (reference sequence). The V end was cut by 4 bases, the J end by 6 bases, with 16 bases between. Here the CDR3 DNA reads TGTGCCAGCAGCGCAGACCGTTCTCTCCATGGCTACACCTTC. Amino acids: CASSADRSLHGYTF. The full variable domain, with the rest looked up from reference TRBV5-5 and TRBJ1-2, is DAGVTQSPTHLIKTRGQQVTLRCSPISGHKSVSWYQQVLGQGPQFIFQYYEKEERGRGNFPDRFSARQFPNYSSELNVNALLLGDSALYLCASSADRSLHGYTFGSGTRLTVV.

This clonotype was counted ten times or more. The chain employs TRBV6-2 or TRBV6-3 and TRBJ2-1; TRBD2 agrees at 9 bases. V was pared by 2 bases and J by 2 bases, with 1 base of the junction left unmatched. The CDR3 length is 15 residues. CDR1 is MNHEY and CDR2 is SVGEGT in the germline V gene. As DNA, the CDR3 is TGTGCCAGCAGTTACGGCGGGGGGGCCTACAATGAGCAGTTCTTC. Amino acids: CASSYGGGAYNEQFF.